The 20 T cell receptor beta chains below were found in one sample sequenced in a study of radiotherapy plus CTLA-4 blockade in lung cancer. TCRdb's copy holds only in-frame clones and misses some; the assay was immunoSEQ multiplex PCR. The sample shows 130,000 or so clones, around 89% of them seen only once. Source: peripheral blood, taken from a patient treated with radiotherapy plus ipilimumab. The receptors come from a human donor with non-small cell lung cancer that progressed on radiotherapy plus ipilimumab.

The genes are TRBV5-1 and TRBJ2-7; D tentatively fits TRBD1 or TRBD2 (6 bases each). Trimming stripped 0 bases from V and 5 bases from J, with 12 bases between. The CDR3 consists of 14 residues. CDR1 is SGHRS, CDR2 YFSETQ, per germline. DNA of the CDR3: TGCGCCAGCAGCTTGGCCGGGGGCAAGGACGAGCAGTACTTC. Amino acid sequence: CASSLAGGKDEQYF. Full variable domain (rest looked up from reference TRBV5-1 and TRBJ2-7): KAGVTQTPRYLIKTRGQQVTLSCSPISGHRSVSWYQQTPGQGLQFLFEYFSETQRNKGNFPGRFSGRQFSNSRSEMNVSTLELGDSALYLCASSLAGGKDEQYFGPGTRLTVT.

The CDR3 is CASSVGGGVGAQHF. Written as DNA, the CDR3 is TGTGCCAGCAGCGTAGGAGGAGGGGTAGGGGCCCAGCATTTT. V is TRBV9 and J is TRBJ1-5, with TRBD1 as a possible D gene (5 bases). Germline CDR1 reads SGDLS; CDR2 reads YYNGEE. CDR3 size: 14 residues. V shed 0 bases and J shed 11 bases, with 15 bases lying between them.

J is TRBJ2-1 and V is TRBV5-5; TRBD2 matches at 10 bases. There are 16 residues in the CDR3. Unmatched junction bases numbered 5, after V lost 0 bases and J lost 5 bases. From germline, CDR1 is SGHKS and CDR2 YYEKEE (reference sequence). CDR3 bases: TGTGCCAGCAGCTTGGCCCTAGCGGGAGTGGACAATGAGCAGTTCTTC. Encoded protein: CASSLALAGVDNEQFF.

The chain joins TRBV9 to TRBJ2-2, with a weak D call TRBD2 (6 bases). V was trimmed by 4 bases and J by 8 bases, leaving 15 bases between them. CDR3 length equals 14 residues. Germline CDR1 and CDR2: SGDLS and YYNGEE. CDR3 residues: CASSPLGRLGELFF. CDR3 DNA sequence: TGTGCCAGCAGCCCCCTGGGGAGGTTAGGGGAGCTGTTTTTT. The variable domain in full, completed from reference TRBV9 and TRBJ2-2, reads DSGVTQTPKHLITATGQRVTLRCSPRSGDLSVYWYQQSLDQGLQFLIQYYNGEERAKGNILERFSAQQFPDLHSELNLSSLELGDSALYFCASSPLGRLGELFFGEGSRLTVL.

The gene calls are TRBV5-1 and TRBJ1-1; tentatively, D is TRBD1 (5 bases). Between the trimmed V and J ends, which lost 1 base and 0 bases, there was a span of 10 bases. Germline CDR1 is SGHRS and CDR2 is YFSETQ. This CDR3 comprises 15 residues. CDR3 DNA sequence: TGCGCCAGCAGCTTGTTGGGGCTAATGAACACTGAAGCTTTCTTT. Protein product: CASSLLGLMNTEAFF.

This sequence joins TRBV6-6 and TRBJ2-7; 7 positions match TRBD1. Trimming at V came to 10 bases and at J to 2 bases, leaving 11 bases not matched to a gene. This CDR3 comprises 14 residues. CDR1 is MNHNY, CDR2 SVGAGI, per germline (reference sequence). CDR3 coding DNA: TGTGCCACTGCAGTCCGGGACAGAGCCTACGAGCAGTACTTC. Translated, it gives CATAVRDRAYEQYF.

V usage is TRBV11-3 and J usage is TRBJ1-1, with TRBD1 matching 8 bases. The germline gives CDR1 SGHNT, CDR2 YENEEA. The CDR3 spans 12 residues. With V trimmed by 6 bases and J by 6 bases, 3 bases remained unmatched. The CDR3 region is CASRQGAAEAFF. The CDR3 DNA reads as TGTGCCAGCAGGCAGGGGGCGGCTGAAGCTTTCTTT.

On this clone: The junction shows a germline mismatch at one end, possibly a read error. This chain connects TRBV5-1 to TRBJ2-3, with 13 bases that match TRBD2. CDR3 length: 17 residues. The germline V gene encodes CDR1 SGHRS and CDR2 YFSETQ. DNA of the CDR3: TGCGCCAGCGGCTTGGGACTAGCGGGGCCTAGCACAGATACGCAGTATTTT. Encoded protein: CASGLGLAGPSTDTQYF.

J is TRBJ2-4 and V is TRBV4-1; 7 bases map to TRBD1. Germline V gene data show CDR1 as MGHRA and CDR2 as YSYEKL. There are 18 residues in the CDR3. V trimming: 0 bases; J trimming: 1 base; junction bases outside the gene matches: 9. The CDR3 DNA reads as TGCGCCAGCAGCCAAGATGATCGGACAGGATGGGCCAAAAACATTCAGTACTTC. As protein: CASSQDDRTGWAKNIQYF.

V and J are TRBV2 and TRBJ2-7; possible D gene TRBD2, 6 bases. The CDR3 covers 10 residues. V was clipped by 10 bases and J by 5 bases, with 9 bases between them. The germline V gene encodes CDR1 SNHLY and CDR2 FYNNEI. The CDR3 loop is CATSGDEQYF. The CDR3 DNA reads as TGTGCCACCTCGGGGGACGAGCAGTACTTC.

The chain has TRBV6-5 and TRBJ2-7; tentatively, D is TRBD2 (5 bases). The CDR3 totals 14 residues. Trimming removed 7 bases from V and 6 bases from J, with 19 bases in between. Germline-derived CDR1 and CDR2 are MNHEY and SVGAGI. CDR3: CASNRGLPGSEQYF. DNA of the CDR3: TGTGCCAGCAACCGCGGACTCCCCGGCTCCGAGCAGTACTTC.

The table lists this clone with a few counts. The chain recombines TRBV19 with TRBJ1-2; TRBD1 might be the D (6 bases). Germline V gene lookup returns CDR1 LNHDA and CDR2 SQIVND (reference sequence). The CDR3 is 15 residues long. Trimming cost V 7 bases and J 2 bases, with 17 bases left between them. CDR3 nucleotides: TGTGCCAGTACTACCACGGGGGCGCTGAACTATGGCTACACCTTC. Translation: CASTTTGALNYGYTF.

The CDR3 region has the DNA TGTGCCAGCAGTCATAGCGGGCGCACAGATACGCAGTATTTT. It encodes CASSHSGRTDTQYF. The genes are TRBV11-3 and TRBJ2-3; TRBD2 matches 7 bases. This CDR3 contains 14 residues. The germline V gene encodes CDR1 SGHNT and CDR2 YENEEA. The ends lost 6 bases at V and 1 base at J; junction bases unmatched: 4.

CDR3 loop: CATSRGLASGRAGELFF. CDR3 coding DNA: TGTGCCACCAGCAGAGGCTTGGCTAGCGGGAGGGCCGGGGAGCTGTTTTTT. This sequence joins TRBV15 and TRBJ2-2, with 12 bases fitting TRBD2. The CDR3 loop spans 17 amino acids. Germline lookup yields CDR1 LNHNV and CDR2 YYDKDF (reference sequence). With V trimmed by 1 base and J by 6 bases, 6 bases remained unmatched.

The CDR3 protein is CASSRGRTYEQYF. CDR3 nucleotides: TGTGCCAGCAGTAGGGGTAGGACCTACGAGCAGTACTTC. This chain connects TRBV6-1 to TRBJ2-7, with a possible D match to TRBD1 (5 bases). Trimming removed 5 bases at V and 2 bases at J, with 10 bases between. The CDR3 extends over 13 amino acids. Germline V CDR1 and CDR2: MNHNS, SASEGT.

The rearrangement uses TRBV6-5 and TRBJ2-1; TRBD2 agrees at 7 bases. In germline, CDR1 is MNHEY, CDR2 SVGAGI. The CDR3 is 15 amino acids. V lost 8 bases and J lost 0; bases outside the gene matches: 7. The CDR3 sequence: CASYPRGSSYNEQFF. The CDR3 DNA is TGTGCCAGCTACCCCCGCGGGAGCTCCTACAATGAGCAGTTCTTC.

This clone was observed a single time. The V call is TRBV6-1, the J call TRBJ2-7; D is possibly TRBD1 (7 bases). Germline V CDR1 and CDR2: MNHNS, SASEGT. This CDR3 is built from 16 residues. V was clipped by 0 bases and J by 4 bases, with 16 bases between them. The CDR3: CASSEARATGTYEQYF. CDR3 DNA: TGTGCCAGCAGTGAAGCCCGAGCGACAGGGACTTACGAGCAGTACTTC.

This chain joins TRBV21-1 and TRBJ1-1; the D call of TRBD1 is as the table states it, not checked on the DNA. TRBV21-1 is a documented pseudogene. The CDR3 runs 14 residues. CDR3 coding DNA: TGTGCCAGCAGGCAACCGGGACAGGGGACTGAAGCTTTCTTT. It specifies CASRQPGQGTEAFF.

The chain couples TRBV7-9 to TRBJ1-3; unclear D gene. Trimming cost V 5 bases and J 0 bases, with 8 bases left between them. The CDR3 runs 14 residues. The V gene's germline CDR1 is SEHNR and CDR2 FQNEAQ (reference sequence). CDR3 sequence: CASSLSTSGNTIYF. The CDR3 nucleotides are TGTGCCAGCAGCCTATCAACCTCTGGAAACACCATATATTTT.

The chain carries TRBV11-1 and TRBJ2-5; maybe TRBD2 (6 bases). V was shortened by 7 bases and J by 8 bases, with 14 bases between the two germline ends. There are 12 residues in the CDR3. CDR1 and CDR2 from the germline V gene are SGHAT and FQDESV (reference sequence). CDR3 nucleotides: TGTGCCAGCACCGCGGGATCCAGAACCCAGTACTTC. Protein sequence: CASTAGSRTQYF.